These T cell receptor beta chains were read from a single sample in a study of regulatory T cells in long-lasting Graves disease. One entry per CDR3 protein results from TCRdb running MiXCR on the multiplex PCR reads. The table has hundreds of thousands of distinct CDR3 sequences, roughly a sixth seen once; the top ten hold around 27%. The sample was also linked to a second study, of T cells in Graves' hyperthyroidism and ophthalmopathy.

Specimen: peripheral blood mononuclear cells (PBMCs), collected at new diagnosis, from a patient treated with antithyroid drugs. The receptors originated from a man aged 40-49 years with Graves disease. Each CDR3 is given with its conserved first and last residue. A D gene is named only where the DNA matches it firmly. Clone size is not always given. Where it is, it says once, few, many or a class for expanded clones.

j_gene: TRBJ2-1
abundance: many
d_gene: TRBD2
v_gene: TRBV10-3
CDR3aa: CAISSAGGPYNEQFF
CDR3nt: TGTGCCATCAGTTCAGCGGGGGGGCCCTACAATGAGCAGTTCTTC

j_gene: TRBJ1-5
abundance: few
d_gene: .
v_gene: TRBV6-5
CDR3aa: CASSYKQNNQPQHF
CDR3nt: TGTGCCAGCAGTTATAAACAGAACAATCAGCCCCAGCATTTT

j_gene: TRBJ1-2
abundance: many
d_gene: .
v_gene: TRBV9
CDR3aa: CASSVDSNYGYTF
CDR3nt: TGTGCCAGCAGTGTGGACAGCAACTATGGCTACACCTTC

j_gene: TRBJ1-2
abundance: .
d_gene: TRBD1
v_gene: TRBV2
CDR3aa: CASTLSGTGDGYTF
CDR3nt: TGTGCCAGTACTCTTAGCGGGACAGGGGATGGCTACACCTTC

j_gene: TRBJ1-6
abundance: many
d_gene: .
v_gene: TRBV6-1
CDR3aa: CASSTNLPNSPLHF
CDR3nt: TGTGCCAGCAGTACGAATCTCCCAAATTCACCCCTCCACTTT

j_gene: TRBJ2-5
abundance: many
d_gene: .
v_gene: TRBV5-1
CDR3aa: CASTGGQIQETQYF
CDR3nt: TGTGCCAGCACCGGCGGTCAGATCCAAGAGACCCAGTACTTC

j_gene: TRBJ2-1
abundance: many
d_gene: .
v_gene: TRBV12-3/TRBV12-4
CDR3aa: CASRPGQSLGEQFF
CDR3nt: TGTGCCAGCAGACCCGGACAGAGCCTCGGGGAGCAGTTCTTC

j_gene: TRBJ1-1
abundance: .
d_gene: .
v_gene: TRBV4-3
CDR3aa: CASSQAGTVNTEAFF
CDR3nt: TGCGCCAGCAGCCAAGCCGGGACTGTGAACACTGAAGCTTTCTTT

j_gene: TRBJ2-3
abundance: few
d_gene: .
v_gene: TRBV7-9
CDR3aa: CASSPGALATDTQYF
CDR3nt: TGTGCCAGCAGCCCCGGGGCACTAGCAACAGATACGCAGTATTTT

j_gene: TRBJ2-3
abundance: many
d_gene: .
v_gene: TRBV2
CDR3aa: CASSQDRTSTDTQYF
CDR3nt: TGTGCCAGCAGTCAAGACAGGACTAGCACAGATACGCAGTATTTT

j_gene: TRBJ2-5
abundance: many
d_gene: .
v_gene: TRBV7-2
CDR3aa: CASSLGLVETQYF
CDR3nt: TGTGCCAGCAGCTTAGGTCTAGTTGAGACCCAGTACTTC

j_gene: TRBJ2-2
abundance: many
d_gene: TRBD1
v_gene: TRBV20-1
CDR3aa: CSADKTGGMGELFF
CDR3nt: TGCAGTGCAGACAAGACAGGGGGCATGGGGGAGCTGTTTTTT

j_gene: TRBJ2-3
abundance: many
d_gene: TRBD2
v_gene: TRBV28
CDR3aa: CASSFSSGGAADTQYF
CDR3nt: TGTGCCAGCAGTTTCTCTAGCGGGGGGGCAGCAGATACGCAGTATTTT

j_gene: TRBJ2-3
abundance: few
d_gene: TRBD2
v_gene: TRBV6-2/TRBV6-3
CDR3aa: CASNPLAGGSDTQYF
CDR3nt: TGTGCCAGCAATCCGCTAGCGGGGGGATCAGATACGCAGTATTTT

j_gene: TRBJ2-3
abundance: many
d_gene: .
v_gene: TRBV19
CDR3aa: CASSPRPYHTDTQYF
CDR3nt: TGTGCCAGTAGCCCCAGACCGTACCACACAGATACGCAGTATTTT

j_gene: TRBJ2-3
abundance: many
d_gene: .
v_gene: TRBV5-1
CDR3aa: CASSSPGPTDTQYF
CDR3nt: TGCGCCAGCAGCTCGCCGGGACCCACAGATACGCAGTATTTT

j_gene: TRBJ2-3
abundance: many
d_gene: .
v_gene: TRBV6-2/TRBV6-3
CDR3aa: CASSLLGPVGDTQYF
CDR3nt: TGTGCCAGCAGTTTACTAGGGCCAGTAGGAGATACGCAGTATTTT

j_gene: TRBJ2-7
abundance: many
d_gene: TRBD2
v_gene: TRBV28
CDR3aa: CASRTSVSYEQYF
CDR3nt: TGTGCCAGCAGAACTAGCGTCTCCTACGAGCAGTACTTC

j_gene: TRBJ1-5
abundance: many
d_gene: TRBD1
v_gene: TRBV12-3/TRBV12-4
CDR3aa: CASSLVTGRTAQHF
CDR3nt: TGTGCCAGCAGTTTAGTGACAGGGCGAACCGCCCAGCATTTT

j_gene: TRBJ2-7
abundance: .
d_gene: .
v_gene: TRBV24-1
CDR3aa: CATSDSMDEQYF
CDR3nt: TGTGCCACCAGTGATTCCATGGACGAGCAGTACTTC

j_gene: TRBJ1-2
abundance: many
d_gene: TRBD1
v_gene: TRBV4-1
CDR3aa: CASSQVTPGQGHYGYTF
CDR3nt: TGCGCCAGCAGCCAAGTGACACCGGGACAGGGCCACTATGGCTACACCTTC

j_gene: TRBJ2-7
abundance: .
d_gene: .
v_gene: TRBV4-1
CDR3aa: CASSQDWPGSYEQYF
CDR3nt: TGCGCCAGCAGCCAAGATTGGCCGGGATCCTACGAGCAGTACTTC

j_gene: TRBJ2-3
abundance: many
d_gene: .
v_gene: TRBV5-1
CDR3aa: CASRTDPSTDTQYF
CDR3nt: TGCGCCAGCAGAACGGATCCTAGCACAGATACGCAGTATTTT

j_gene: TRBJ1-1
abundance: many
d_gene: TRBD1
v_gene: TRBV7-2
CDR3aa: CASSLSGTGGIGAFF
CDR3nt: TGTGCCAGCAGCTTATCCGGGACAGGGGGGATAGGCGCTTTCTTT

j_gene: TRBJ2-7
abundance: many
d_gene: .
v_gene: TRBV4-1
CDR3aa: CASSQGVRSYEQYF
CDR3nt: TGCGCCAGCAGCCAAGGGGTCAGATCATACGAGCAGTACTTC

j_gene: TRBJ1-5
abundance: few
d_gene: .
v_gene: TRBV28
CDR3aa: CASRSTGWSQPQHF
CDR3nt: TGTGCCAGCAGGAGTACAGGGTGGTCTCAGCCCCAGCATTTT

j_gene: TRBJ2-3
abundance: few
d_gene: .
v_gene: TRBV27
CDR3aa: CASSDPSTGQFTDTQYF
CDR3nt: TGTGCCAGCAGTGACCCCTCGACCGGACAGTTCACAGATACGCAGTATTTT

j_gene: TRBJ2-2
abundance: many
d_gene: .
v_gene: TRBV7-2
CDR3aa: CASSLVQGGTGELFF
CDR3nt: TGTGCCAGCAGCTTAGTGCAGGGGGGAACCGGGGAGCTGTTTTTT

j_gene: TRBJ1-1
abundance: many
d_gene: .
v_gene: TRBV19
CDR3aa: CASKLGAYTEAFF
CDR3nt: TGTGCCAGCAAACTGGGAGCGTACACTGAAGCTTTCTTT

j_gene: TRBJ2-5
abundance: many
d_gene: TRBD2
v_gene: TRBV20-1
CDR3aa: CSAGPGLAGVETQYF
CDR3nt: TGCAGTGCTGGACCGGGACTAGCGGGGGTGGAGACCCAGTACTTC

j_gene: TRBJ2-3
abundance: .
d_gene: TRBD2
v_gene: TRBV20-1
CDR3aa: CSARDRSGGGTDTQYF
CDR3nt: TGCAGTGCTAGAGATCGTAGCGGGGGAGGCACAGATACGCAGTATTTT

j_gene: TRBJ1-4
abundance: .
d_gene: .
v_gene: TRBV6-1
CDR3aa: CASRHGFAANEKLFF
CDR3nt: TGTGCCAGCAGGCACGGATTCGCGGCTAATGAAAAACTGTTTTTT

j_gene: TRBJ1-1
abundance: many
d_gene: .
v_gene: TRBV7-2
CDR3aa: CASSLLLPGTEAFF
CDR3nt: TGTGCCAGCAGCTTATTGCTCCCCGGCACTGAAGCTTTCTTT

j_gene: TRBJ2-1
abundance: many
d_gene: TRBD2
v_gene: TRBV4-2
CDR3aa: CASSQDLAGAYNEQFF
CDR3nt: TGTGCCAGCAGCCAAGATCTGGCGGGGGCCTACAATGAGCAGTTCTTC

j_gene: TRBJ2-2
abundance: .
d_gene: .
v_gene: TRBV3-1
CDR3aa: CASSQKSLTTNTGELFF
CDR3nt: TGTGCCAGCAGCCAGAAATCATTAACAACGAACACCGGGGAGCTGTTTTTT

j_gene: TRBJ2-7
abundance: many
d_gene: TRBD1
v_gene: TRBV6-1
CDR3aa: CASSVTGGQYF
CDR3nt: TGTGCCAGCAGTGTGACAGGGGGGCAGTACTTC

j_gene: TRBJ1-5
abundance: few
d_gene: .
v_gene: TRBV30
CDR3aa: CAWSVGGGYNQPQHF
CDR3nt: TGTGCCTGGAGTGTGGGGGGGGGGTACAATCAGCCCCAGCATTTT

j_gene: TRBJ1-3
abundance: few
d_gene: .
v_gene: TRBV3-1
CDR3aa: CASSQVHSGNTIYF
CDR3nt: TGTGCCAGCAGCCAAGTACACTCTGGAAACACCATATATTTT

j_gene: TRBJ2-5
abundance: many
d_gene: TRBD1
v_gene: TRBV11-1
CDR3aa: CASSPRTGSGETQYF
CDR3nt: TGTGCCAGCAGCCCCAGGACAGGTTCGGGGGAGACCCAGTACTTC